The 6 T cell receptor beta chains given below trace back to one sample, sequenced in a study of T-cell memory formation after mild COVID-19. TCRdb recomputed calls from the 5' RACE reads with MiXCR, one row per CDR3 protein. The repertoire consists of about 240,000 distinct CDR3 sequences, with over 9% occurring once and the leading ten covering around a fifth. Specimen: PBMCs or a T cell subset sorted from them (not recorded which). Source of these receptors: a young man who had mild COVID-19 (a few samples of this study predate the infection). Cell type and time point are not known.

This clonotype has a count of ten or more. J is TRBJ2-1 and V is TRBV7-2; 8 bases are a match to TRBD1. The CDR3 has 11 residues. Germline V gene sequence: CDR1 SGHTA, CDR2 FQGNSA. Losses at the gene ends were 5 bases for V and 12 bases for J; bases not matched to a gene: 3. CDR3 nucleotide sequence: TGTGCCAGCAGCCTAGACAGGGGGCAGTTCTTC. It encodes CASSLDRGQFF.

The sample holds a few counts of this clonotype. The chain is built from TRBV21-1 and TRBJ2-7; the table's D gene call, TRBD1, was not cross checked with the DNA. TRBV21-1 corresponds to a pseudogene. This CDR3 contains 15 residues. In DNA form, the CDR3 reads TGTGCCAGCAGCAAACCTTTAATACAGGGGAGCGAGCAGTACGTC. Protein product: CASSKPLIQGSEQYV.

V is TRBV27 and J is TRBJ1-2; D unresolved. CDR3 length: 13 amino acids. V was trimmed by 7 bases and J by 5 bases, leaving 14 bases between them. Germline values: CDR1 MNHEY, CDR2 SMNVEV (reference sequence). This chain's CDR3 is CASKDEESYGYTF. The CDR3 coding sequence is TGTGCCAGCAAAGATGAGGAATCGTATGGCTACACCTTC.

This clonotype was counted at least ten times. J is TRBJ1-5 and V is TRBV3-1; TRBD1 aligns across 7 bases. The CDR3 is made up of 14 amino acids. J gave up 2 bases and V 4 bases, and 2 bases lay outside the gene matches. Germline-derived CDR1 and CDR2 are LGHDT and YNNKEL (reference sequence). CDR3 loop: CASSPDRGNQPQHF. For the CDR3, the DNA is TGTGCCAGCAGCCCCGACAGGGGCAATCAGCCCCAGCATTTT.

This clonotype appeared many times. The chain carries TRBV7-9 and TRBJ1-2, with 12 nucleotides matching TRBD1. Germline lookup yields CDR1 SEHNR and CDR2 FQNEAQ (reference sequence). There are 18 residues in the CDR3. V was clipped by 5 bases and J by 2 bases; unmatched bases: 12. CDR3 in DNA: TGTGCCAGCAGCCCTCCCCCGGGACAGGGGGCGCAGAACTATGGCTACACCTTC. It encodes CASSPPPGQGAQNYGYTF.

Only a few counts were recorded for this clonotype. The V call is TRBV11-2, the J call TRBJ2-3; 8 positions match TRBD1. The CDR3 runs 14 residues. The V gene end was trimmed by 7 bases and the J gene end by 1 base; junction bases not matched to a gene: 4. Looked up from germline, CDR1 is SGHAT and CDR2 is FQNNGV. CDR3 DNA: TGTGCCAGCATCCAGGACAGGGGCACAGATACGCAGTATTTT. This codes for CASIQDRGTDTQYF.